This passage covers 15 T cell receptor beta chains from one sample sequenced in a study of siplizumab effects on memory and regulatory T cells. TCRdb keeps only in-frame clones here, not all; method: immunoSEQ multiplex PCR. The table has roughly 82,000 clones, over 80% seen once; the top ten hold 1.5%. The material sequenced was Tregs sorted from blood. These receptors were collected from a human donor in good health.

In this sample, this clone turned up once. CDR3 sequence (DNA): TGCGCCAGCAGCTTGGCAGAGGCTTTAGAGCAGTTCTTC. It is translated as CASSLAEALEQFF. This rearrangement joins TRBV5-1 to TRBJ2-1; no definite D call. Germline CDR1 is SGHRS and CDR2 is YFSETQ. The V gene lost 0 bases and the J gene lost 10 bases, with 11 bases spanning the gap. The CDR3 length is 13 residues.

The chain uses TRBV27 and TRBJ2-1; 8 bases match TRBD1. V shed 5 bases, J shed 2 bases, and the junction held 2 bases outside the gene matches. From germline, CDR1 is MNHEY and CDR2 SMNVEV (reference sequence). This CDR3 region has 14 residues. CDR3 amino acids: CASSPGGAYNEQFF. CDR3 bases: TGTGCCAGCAGTCCAGGGGGCGCCTACAATGAGCAGTTCTTC.

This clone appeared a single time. CDR3 sequence (DNA): TGTGCCAGCAGTCGAGCGACAGGGGGAAACTATGGCTACACCTTC. Protein: CASSRATGGNYGYTF. The chain has TRBV6-5 and TRBJ1-2; 9 bases are a match to TRBD1. The CDR3 sequence is 15 residues long. Per the germline V gene, CDR1 is MNHEY and CDR2 is SVGAGI. The ends lost 5 bases at V and 2 bases at J; junction bases unmatched: 6.

The CDR3 is CASSPGTGASPLHF. The CDR3 DNA follows: TGTGCCAGTAGTCCCGGGACAGGGGCATCACCCCTCCACTTT. This rearrangement joins TRBV19 to TRBJ1-6; the match to TRBD1 covers 10 bases. Looked up from germline, CDR1 is LNHDA and CDR2 is SQIVND (reference sequence). Trimming cost V 5 bases and J 10 bases; bases outside gene matches: 5. This CDR3 has 14 residues.

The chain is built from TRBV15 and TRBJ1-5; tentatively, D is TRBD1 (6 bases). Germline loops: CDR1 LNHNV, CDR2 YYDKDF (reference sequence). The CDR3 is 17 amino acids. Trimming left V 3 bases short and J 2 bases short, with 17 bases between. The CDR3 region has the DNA TGTGCCACCAGCAGGCTCGTGGGGGGCTCGGGCAATCAGCCCCAGCATTTT. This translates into CATSRLVGGSGNQPQHF.

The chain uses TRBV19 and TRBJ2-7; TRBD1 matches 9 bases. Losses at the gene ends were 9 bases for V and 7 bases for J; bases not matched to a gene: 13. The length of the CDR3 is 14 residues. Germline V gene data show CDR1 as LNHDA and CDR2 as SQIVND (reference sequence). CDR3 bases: TGTGCCAGACCCGGACAGGGGAGGGGTCGGGAGCAGTACTTC. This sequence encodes CARPGQGRGREQYF.

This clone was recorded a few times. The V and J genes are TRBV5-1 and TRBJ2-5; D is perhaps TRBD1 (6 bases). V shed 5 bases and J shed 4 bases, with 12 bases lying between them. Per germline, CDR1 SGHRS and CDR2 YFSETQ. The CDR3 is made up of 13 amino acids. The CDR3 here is CASRLQGRETQYF. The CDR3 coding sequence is TGCGCCAGCAGGTTACAGGGCCGAGAGACCCAGTACTTC.

The CDR3 DNA is TGCGCCAGCAGCCAAGATCCGACTTTTTATGGCTACACCTTC. The encoded protein is CASSQDPTFYGYTF. V usage is TRBV4-1 and J usage is TRBJ1-2; D unclear. The CDR3 has 14 residues. Germline values: CDR1 MGHRA, CDR2 YSYEKL. The germline V and J ends were trimmed by 0 bases and 5 bases, with 10 bases remaining between them.

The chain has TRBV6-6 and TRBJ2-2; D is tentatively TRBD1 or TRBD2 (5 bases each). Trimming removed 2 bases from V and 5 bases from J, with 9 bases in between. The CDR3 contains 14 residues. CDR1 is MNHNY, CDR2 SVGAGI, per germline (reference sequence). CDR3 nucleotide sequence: TGTGCCAGCAGTTACGGGGGTGGTACCGGGGAGCTGTTTTTT. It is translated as CASSYGGGTGELFF.

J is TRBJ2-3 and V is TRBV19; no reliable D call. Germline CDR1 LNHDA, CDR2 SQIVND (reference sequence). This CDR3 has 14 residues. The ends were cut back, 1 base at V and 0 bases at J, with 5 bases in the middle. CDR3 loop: CASSIGASTDTQYF. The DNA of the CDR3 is TGTGCCAGTAGTATAGGAGCCAGCACAGATACGCAGTATTTT.

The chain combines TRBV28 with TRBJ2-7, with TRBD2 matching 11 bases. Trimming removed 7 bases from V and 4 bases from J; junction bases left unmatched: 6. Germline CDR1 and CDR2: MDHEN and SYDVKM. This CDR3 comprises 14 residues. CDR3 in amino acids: CASKLSGGAYEQYF. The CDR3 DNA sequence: TGTGCCAGCAAACTTAGCGGGGGGGCGTACGAGCAGTACTTC.

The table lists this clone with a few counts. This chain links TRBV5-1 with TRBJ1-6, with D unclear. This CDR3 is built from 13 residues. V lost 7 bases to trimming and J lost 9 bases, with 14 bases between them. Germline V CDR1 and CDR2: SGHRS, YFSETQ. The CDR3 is CASGYSPGSPLHF. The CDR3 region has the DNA TGCGCCAGCGGTTACAGCCCTGGTTCACCCCTCCACTTT.

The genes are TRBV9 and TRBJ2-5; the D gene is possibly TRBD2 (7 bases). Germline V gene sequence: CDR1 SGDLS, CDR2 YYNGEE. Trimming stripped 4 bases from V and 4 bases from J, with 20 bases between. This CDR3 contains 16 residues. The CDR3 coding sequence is TGTGCCAGCAGCCCAATTTTTGGGGGGGCCCCAGAGACCCAGTACTTC. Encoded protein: CASSPIFGGAPETQYF.

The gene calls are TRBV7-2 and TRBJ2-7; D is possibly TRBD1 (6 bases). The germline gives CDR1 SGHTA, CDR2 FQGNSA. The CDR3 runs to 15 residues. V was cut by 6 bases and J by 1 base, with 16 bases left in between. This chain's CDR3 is CASRPSGTNSYEQYF. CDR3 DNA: TGTGCCAGCAGGCCCTCCGGGACAAATTCCTACGAGCAGTACTTC.

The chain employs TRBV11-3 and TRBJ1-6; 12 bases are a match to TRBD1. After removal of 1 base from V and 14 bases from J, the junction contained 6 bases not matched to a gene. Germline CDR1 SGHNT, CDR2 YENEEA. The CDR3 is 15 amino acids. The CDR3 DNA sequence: TGTGCCAGCAGCTTAGGGGGGACAGGGGGCCATACCCTCCACTTT. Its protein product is CASSLGGTGGHTLHF.